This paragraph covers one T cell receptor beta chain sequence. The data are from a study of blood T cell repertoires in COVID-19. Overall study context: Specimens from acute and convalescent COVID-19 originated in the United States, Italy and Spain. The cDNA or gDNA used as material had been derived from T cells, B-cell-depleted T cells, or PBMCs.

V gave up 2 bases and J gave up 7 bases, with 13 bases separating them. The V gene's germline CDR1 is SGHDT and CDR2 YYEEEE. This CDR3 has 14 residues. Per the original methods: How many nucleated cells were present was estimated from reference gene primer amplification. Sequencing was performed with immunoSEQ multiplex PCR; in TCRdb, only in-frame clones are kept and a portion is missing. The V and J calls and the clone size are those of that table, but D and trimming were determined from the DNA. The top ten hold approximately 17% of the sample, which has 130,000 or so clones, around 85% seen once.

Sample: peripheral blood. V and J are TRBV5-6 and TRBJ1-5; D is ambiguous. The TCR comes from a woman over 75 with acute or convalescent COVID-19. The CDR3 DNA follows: TGTGCCAGCAGCTTCTCCCGGTTACGCCAGCCCCAGCATTTT. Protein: CASSFSRLRQPQHF.